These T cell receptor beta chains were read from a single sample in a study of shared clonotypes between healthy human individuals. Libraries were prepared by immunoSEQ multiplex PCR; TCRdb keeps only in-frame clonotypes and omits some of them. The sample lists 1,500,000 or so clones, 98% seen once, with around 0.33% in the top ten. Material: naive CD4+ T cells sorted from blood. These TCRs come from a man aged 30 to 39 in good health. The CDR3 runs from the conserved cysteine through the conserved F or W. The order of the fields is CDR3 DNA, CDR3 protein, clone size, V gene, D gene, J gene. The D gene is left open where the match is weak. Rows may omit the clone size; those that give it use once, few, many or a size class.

CDR3nt: TGCGCCAGCAGTCCTACTAGGGCGGATAGCTCCTACGAGCAGTACTTC
CDR3aa: CASSPTRADSSYEQYF
abundance: -
v_gene: TRBV5-1
d_gene: -
j_gene: TRBJ2-7

CDR3nt: TGTGCCAGCAGCGACACTTATAGCGGGACCTCCTACAATGAGCAGTTCTTC
CDR3aa: CASSDTYSGTSYNEQFF
abundance: -
v_gene: TRBV9
d_gene: TRBD2
j_gene: TRBJ2-1

CDR3nt: TGTGCCAGCAGCCGGACTGGGGCAGGGGCAGCAGATACGCAGTATTTT
CDR3aa: CASSRTGAGAADTQYF
abundance: once
v_gene: TRBV27
d_gene: -
j_gene: TRBJ2-3

CDR3nt: TGCGCCAGCAGCCCGGGGACAGGGGGCTACGAGCAGTACTTC
CDR3aa: CASSPGTGGYEQYF
abundance: -
v_gene: TRBV5-1
d_gene: TRBD1
j_gene: TRBJ2-7

CDR3nt: TGTGCCAGCAGCTACGGACAGGTTGGGGCCAACGTCCTGACTTTC
CDR3aa: CASSYGQVGANVLTF
abundance: -
v_gene: TRBV5-5
d_gene: TRBD1
j_gene: TRBJ2-6

CDR3nt: TGTGCCAGCAGTTACTCGGGCCTTGAGGGCACTGAAGCTTTCTTT
CDR3aa: CASSYSGLEGTEAFF
abundance: -
v_gene: TRBV6-5
d_gene: -
j_gene: TRBJ1-1

CDR3nt: TGTGCCAGTATTGGGGGGTACGGTTACAATGAGCAGTTCTTC
CDR3aa: CASIGGYGYNEQFF
abundance: -
v_gene: TRBV19
d_gene: -
j_gene: TRBJ2-1

CDR3nt: TGTGCCAGCAGCTTAGGAGGAGGGAGTCCTCCAAAAGAGACCCAGTACTTC
CDR3aa: CASSLGGGSPPKETQYF
abundance: -
v_gene: TRBV7-6
d_gene: -
j_gene: TRBJ2-5

CDR3nt: TGTGCCAGCAGCCCCCAAGGGAGAGGGAATGAGCAGTTCTTC
CDR3aa: CASSPQGRGNEQFF
abundance: -
v_gene: TRBV7-3
d_gene: -
j_gene: TRBJ2-1

CDR3nt: TGTGCCAGCAGCCCACAGGGTGGTCTGGCAGATACGCAGTATTTT
CDR3aa: CASSPQGGLADTQYF
abundance: -
v_gene: TRBV5-6
d_gene: -
j_gene: TRBJ2-3

CDR3nt: TGTGCCAGCAGCCCAGTTGGAGGGAGCGCCTACGAGCAGTACTTC
CDR3aa: CASSPVGGSAYEQYF
abundance: -
v_gene: TRBV7-3
d_gene: -
j_gene: TRBJ2-7

CDR3nt: TGCGCCAGCAGCCCAGACATACGCTACTACGAGCAGTACTTC
CDR3aa: CASSPDIRYYEQYF
abundance: -
v_gene: TRBV5-1
d_gene: -
j_gene: TRBJ2-7

CDR3nt: TGTGCCAGCTCGCGATGGAGCGGGGAGGAGGATACGCAGTATTTT
CDR3aa: CASSRWSGEEDTQYF
abundance: -
v_gene: TRBV18
d_gene: TRBD2
j_gene: TRBJ2-3

CDR3nt: TGTGCCATCAGCGCTGCCCTCAGCAGGGCGAACACTGAAGCTTTCTTT
CDR3aa: CAISAALSRANTEAFF
abundance: once
v_gene: TRBV10-3
d_gene: -
j_gene: TRBJ1-1

CDR3nt: TGTGCCAGCAGTGAAGTCCCATGGCCCCAGCATTTT
CDR3aa: CASSEVPWPQHF
abundance: -
v_gene: TRBV2
d_gene: -
j_gene: TRBJ1-5

CDR3nt: TGCAGTGCCCGGCGGGATGAAGCTTTCTTT
CDR3aa: CSARRDEAFF
abundance: -
v_gene: TRBV20-1
d_gene: -
j_gene: TRBJ1-1

CDR3nt: TGTGCCAGTAGTATAAATGCCGGGGGTTCGGCTGGAAACACCATATATTTT
CDR3aa: CASSINAGGSAGNTIYF
abundance: -
v_gene: TRBV19
d_gene: -
j_gene: TRBJ1-3

CDR3nt: TGTGCCAGCAGCTTTTTGGAGGAGACCCAGTACTTC
CDR3aa: CASSFLEETQYF
abundance: -
v_gene: TRBV11-2
d_gene: -
j_gene: TRBJ2-5

CDR3nt: TGTGCCAGCTCATCAGTGAAGAACACTGAAGCTTTCTTT
CDR3aa: CASSSVKNTEAFF
abundance: -
v_gene: TRBV18
d_gene: -
j_gene: TRBJ1-1

CDR3nt: TGTGCCAGCAGCTTAGGGACTTTCTTTGACAATGAGCAGTTCTTC
CDR3aa: CASSLGTFFDNEQFF
abundance: -
v_gene: TRBV7-8
d_gene: -
j_gene: TRBJ2-1

CDR3nt: TGTGCCAGCAGTTTTTATAACCCAGGGGTTAGCGAGCAGTACTTC
CDR3aa: CASSFYNPGVSEQYF
abundance: -
v_gene: TRBV28
d_gene: -
j_gene: TRBJ2-7

CDR3nt: TGTGCCAGCAGCTCCCGGGGGACAGATACGCAGTATTTT
CDR3aa: CASSSRGTDTQYF
abundance: -
v_gene: TRBV5-4
d_gene: -
j_gene: TRBJ2-3

CDR3nt: TGTGCCAGCAGCTACCGACAGGGAGCTGGAAACACCATATATTTT
CDR3aa: CASSYRQGAGNTIYF
abundance: -
v_gene: TRBV7-2
d_gene: TRBD1
j_gene: TRBJ1-3

CDR3nt: TGTGCCAGCTCACCTCGAGTTCGAGACTACGAGCAGTACTTC
CDR3aa: CASSPRVRDYEQYF
abundance: -
v_gene: TRBV18
d_gene: -
j_gene: TRBJ2-7

CDR3nt: TGCGCCAGCAGCAGGCTAGCGGGAGGCCGAAGCACAGATACGCAGTATTTT
CDR3aa: CASSRLAGGRSTDTQYF
abundance: -
v_gene: TRBV4-3
d_gene: TRBD2
j_gene: TRBJ2-3

CDR3nt: TGCAGCGTTGGGGACAGGGGCGAGCAGTACTTC
CDR3aa: CSVGDRGEQYF
abundance: -
v_gene: TRBV29-1
d_gene: TRBD1
j_gene: TRBJ2-7

CDR3nt: TGTGCCATCAGTAGAACAGGACCTGACAATGAGCAGTTCTTC
CDR3aa: CAISRTGPDNEQFF
abundance: -
v_gene: TRBV10-3
d_gene: -
j_gene: TRBJ2-1

CDR3nt: TGTGCCATCAGGGGGGAGGGGGCCCAAGAGACCCAGTACTTC
CDR3aa: CAIRGEGAQETQYF
abundance: -
v_gene: TRBV10-3
d_gene: -
j_gene: TRBJ2-5

CDR3nt: TGTGCCAGCAGCTTGGCCGGCAGGGGGCGTTACGAGCAGTACTTC
CDR3aa: CASSLAGRGRYEQYF
abundance: -
v_gene: TRBV5-4
d_gene: TRBD1
j_gene: TRBJ2-7

CDR3nt: TGTGCCAGTAGTAACAGGGGGCTTGGAACTGAAGCTTTCTTT
CDR3aa: CASSNRGLGTEAFF
abundance: -
v_gene: TRBV19
d_gene: TRBD1
j_gene: TRBJ1-1

CDR3nt: TGTGCCAGCGCAGGACAAGCGGGGTTAGATACGCAGTATTTT
CDR3aa: CASAGQAGLDTQYF
abundance: once
v_gene: TRBV2
d_gene: TRBD2
j_gene: TRBJ2-3

CDR3nt: TGTGCTAGTGGCCCCGGGACTCCCGAAGAGACCCAGTACTTC
CDR3aa: CASGPGTPEETQYF
abundance: once
v_gene: TRBV12-5
d_gene: -
j_gene: TRBJ2-5

CDR3nt: TGTGCCAGCATAGTGGGGGTAAGGACAGATACGCAGTATTTT
CDR3aa: CASIVGVRTDTQYF
abundance: -
v_gene: TRBV6-1
d_gene: -
j_gene: TRBJ2-3

CDR3nt: TGTGCCAGCAGCTACCAGCGGGGGGGAGAGACCCAGTACTTC
CDR3aa: CASSYQRGGETQYF
abundance: once
v_gene: TRBV7-2
d_gene: TRBD2
j_gene: TRBJ2-5

CDR3nt: TGTGCCAGCACCAGGACTAGCGGGAGAGTTGGGGAGACCCAGTACTTC
CDR3aa: CASTRTSGRVGETQYF
abundance: -
v_gene: TRBV11-2
d_gene: TRBD2
j_gene: TRBJ2-5

CDR3nt: TGTGCCAGCCGAAAGGGACAGGGGGCCAACGAGCAGTACTTC
CDR3aa: CASRKGQGANEQYF
abundance: -
v_gene: TRBV27
d_gene: TRBD1
j_gene: TRBJ2-7

CDR3nt: TGTGCCAGCAGTGAAAATTTTGCAGGGGGTCCCTACGAGCAGTACTTC
CDR3aa: CASSENFAGGPYEQYF
abundance: -
v_gene: TRBV6-1
d_gene: TRBD1
j_gene: TRBJ2-7

CDR3nt: TGTGCCAGTAGTGCGACCCCGACTAGTGGAGGTACGCAGTATTTT
CDR3aa: CASSATPTSGGTQYF
abundance: -
v_gene: TRBV19
d_gene: -
j_gene: TRBJ2-3

CDR3nt: TGTGCCAGCAGTTTAAGTCGGGCCCAAAGGACTAGCGGCTCCTACGAGCAGTACTTC
CDR3aa: CASSLSRAQRTSGSYEQYF
abundance: -
v_gene: TRBV28
d_gene: TRBD2
j_gene: TRBJ2-7

CDR3nt: TGTGCCAGCAGTCGGACACCTTTTAACTATGGCTACACCTTC
CDR3aa: CASSRTPFNYGYTF
abundance: -
v_gene: TRBV28
d_gene: -
j_gene: TRBJ1-2

CDR3nt: TGTGCCAGCAGCGTACAGAGCAGGGGCTCTGGAAACACCATATATTTT
CDR3aa: CASSVQSRGSGNTIYF
abundance: -
v_gene: TRBV2
d_gene: -
j_gene: TRBJ1-3

CDR3nt: TGTGCCTGGAGTGTTGGGGCCGGGGAGCTGTTTTTT
CDR3aa: CAWSVGAGELFF
abundance: -
v_gene: TRBV30
d_gene: -
j_gene: TRBJ2-2

CDR3nt: TGTGCCAGCAGAGAGACGGGGGACTATGGCTACACCTTC
CDR3aa: CASRETGDYGYTF
abundance: -
v_gene: TRBV28
d_gene: -
j_gene: TRBJ1-2

CDR3nt: TGTGCCAGCAGCTTTGGGGGACAGGAACTAGCGATCTCCTACAATGAGCAGTTCTTC
CDR3aa: CASSFGGQELAISYNEQFF
abundance: -
v_gene: TRBV7-6
d_gene: -
j_gene: TRBJ2-1

CDR3nt: TGCGCCAGCAGCCCCTCGGAGTCTCTAGCCGGGGAGCTGTTTTTT
CDR3aa: CASSPSESLAGELFF
abundance: once
v_gene: TRBV4-1
d_gene: -
j_gene: TRBJ2-2

CDR3nt: TGTGCCAGCAGCTCGCGGGCGAAGCAGGGGAGCGATGAGCAGTTCTTC
CDR3aa: CASSSRAKQGSDEQFF
abundance: -
v_gene: TRBV5-4
d_gene: -
j_gene: TRBJ2-1

CDR3nt: TGTGCCAGCAGCTTACCAGGGGAAAACATTCAGTACTTC
CDR3aa: CASSLPGENIQYF
abundance: -
v_gene: TRBV7-6
d_gene: -
j_gene: TRBJ2-4

CDR3nt: TGCGCCAGCAGCTTAGTGGCTAGCGGGAGACTTTTGTACGAGCAGTACTTC
CDR3aa: CASSLVASGRLLYEQYF
abundance: -
v_gene: TRBV5-1
d_gene: TRBD2
j_gene: TRBJ2-7

CDR3nt: TGTGCCAGCAGCTTAGCGCACAGAGCCATGAGCAATGAGCAGTTCTTC
CDR3aa: CASSLAHRAMSNEQFF
abundance: -
v_gene: TRBV7-8
d_gene: -
j_gene: TRBJ2-1